A selection of T cell receptor beta chains follows, all from one sample in a study of blood T cells in healthy people across ages. TCRdb called the 5' RACE reads again in MiXCR, with one record for every CDR3 protein. The table records 1.5 million or so distinct CDR3 sequences, 35% to 45% of them present only once. The specimen was blood. The receptors derive from a woman in her late teens or twenties in good health. CDR3s include the opening cysteine and the closing phenylalanine or tryptophan. A D gene is named only where the DNA matches it firmly. A row's size may be missing; if present it is once, few, many or a size class.

V gene,clone size,J gene,D gene,CDR3 length,CDR3 DNA,CDR3 protein
TRBV29-1,few,TRBJ2-1,TRBD2,14,TGCAGCGTTGTAGGAGCGGGAGAGGGAAATGAGCAGTTCTTC,CSVVGAGEGNEQFF
TRBV6-6,NA,TRBJ2-1,NA,16,TGTGCCAGCAGTTACTCGTACAGCGGCCTCTACAATGAGCAGTTCTTC,CASSYSYSGLYNEQFF
TRBV29-1,many,TRBJ2-5,TRBD1,14,TGCAGCGTTGAATTGTCAGGGGGACGAGAGACCCAGTACTTC,CSVELSGGRETQYF
TRBV7-6,NA,TRBJ1-1,NA,16,TGTGCCAGCAGCTTAAGGGCCAGACAGTCGAACACTGAAGCTTTCTTT,CASSLRARQSNTEAFF
TRBV3-1,NA,TRBJ1-2,NA,14,TGTGCCAGCAGCCCAGACCTATTATCCTGCGGCTACACCTTC,CASSPDLLSCGYTF
TRBV12-3/TRBV12-4,NA,TRBJ2-5,TRBD2,16,TGTGCCAGCAGTAGCACTAGCGGGAGGCTCGGGGAGACCCAGTACTTC,CASSSTSGRLGETQYF
TRBV6-6,NA,TRBJ1-5,NA,13,TGTGCCAGCAGTTACCAGGGGTTCCAGCCCCAGCATTTT,CASSYQGFQPQHF
TRBV9,NA,TRBJ2-7,NA,15,TGTGCCAGCAGCGTCTCCCCGGACATTTCCTACGAGCAGTACTTC,CASSVSPDISYEQYF
TRBV6-5,few,TRBJ2-5,TRBD1,16,TGTGCCAGCAGTCAACAGGGGTTGTTAAGGAGAGAGACCCAGTACTTC,CASSQQGLLRRETQYF
TRBV12-3/TRBV12-4,many,TRBJ2-5,NA,11,TGTGCCAGCAGTTTAACTCAGCCTCAGTACTTC,CASSLTQPQYF
TRBV6-5,NA,TRBJ1-2,NA,13,TGTGCCAGCAGTTACGGGACGACGGATGGCTACACCTTC,CASSYGTTDGYTF
TRBV20-1,NA,TRBJ1-1,NA,12,TGCAGTGCTAGCCCAGCAGGGACTGAAGCTTTCTTT,CSASPAGTEAFF
TRBV7-2,NA,TRBJ1-1,NA,18,TGTGCCAGCAGCTTAGGCTTCCGGGGACGGCTCATGAACACTGAAGCTTTCTTT,CASSLGFRGRLMNTEAFF
TRBV6-2/TRBV6-3,NA,TRBJ2-7,TRBD2,19,TGTGCCAGCAGAACAGAACTCGGGACTAAGGGATTGAGCTCCTACGAGCAGTACTTC,CASRTELGTKGLSSYEQYF
TRBV6-1,few,TRBJ1-2,NA,17,TGTGCCAGCAGGATTAGAAGCTCCGACAGTATGCCCTATGGCTACACCTTC,CASRIRSSDSMPYGYTF
TRBV6-2/TRBV6-3,NA,TRBJ1-1,NA,13,TGTGCCAGCAGTTATCAGGGGTGGACTGAAGCTTTCTTT,CASSYQGWTEAFF
TRBV3-1,NA,TRBJ2-7,TRBD1,14,TGTGCCAGCAGCCTAACCCGACAGGGTTTCGAGCAGTACTTC,CASSLTRQGFEQYF
TRBV5-3,NA,TRBJ2-5,NA,14,TGTGCCAGAAGCCACATGTCAGACCAAGAGACCCAGTACTTC,CARSHMSDQETQYF
TRBV12-3/TRBV12-4,NA,TRBJ2-1,NA,13,TGTGCCAGCAGTCCATGGGCCAATGGGGAGCAGTTCTTC,CASSPWANGEQFF
TRBV27,once,TRBJ2-3,NA,15,TGTGCCAGCAGTTTAATTAGGGCTAGCACAGATACGCAGTATTTT,CASSLIRASTDTQYF
TRBV20-1,NA,TRBJ2-1,TRBD2,12,TGCAGTGTTTCCAGCGGGAGGAATGAGCAGTTCTTC,CSVSSGRNEQFF
TRBV7-2,many,TRBJ2-1,TRBD1,16,TGTGCCAGCAGCTCAGCAGGGGGCTGGACCTACAATGAGCAGTTCTTC,CASSSAGGWTYNEQFF
TRBV25-1,once,TRBJ1-4,TRBD1,15,TGTGCCAGCAGGGATGACAGGGGGCAGTATGAAAAACTGTTTTTT,CASRDDRGQYEKLFF
TRBV27,few,TRBJ2-1,NA,11,TGTGCCAGCATACTAGGGGATGAGCAGTTCTTC,CASILGDEQFF
TRBV5-1,NA,TRBJ1-1,NA,15,TGCGCCAGCAGCTTGGATGGCGGATCGAACACTGAAGCTTTCTTT,CASSLDGGSNTEAFF
TRBV10-3,few,TRBJ2-1,TRBD2,15,TGTGCCATCAGTGTTAGCGGGGGCGCCTACAATGAGCAGTTCTTC,CAISVSGGAYNEQFF
TRBV20-1,few,TRBJ1-4,TRBD1,12,TGCAGTGCTAGGACAGGGGAAGAAAAACTGTTTTTT,CSARTGEEKLFF
TRBV2,NA,TRBJ2-5,NA,14,TGTGCCAGCAGTGAACGGTCTAATCAAGAGACCCAGTACTTC,CASSERSNQETQYF
TRBV29-1,NA,TRBJ2-5,TRBD2,14,TGCAGCGTGCGGGGGGGATTGAGATTGGAGACCCAGTACTTC,CSVRGGLRLETQYF
TRBV9,few,TRBJ1-2,NA,19,TGTGCCAGCAGCGGGTCAGGGAGCAGTGAGGGAGTTGCTTACTATGGCTACACCTTC,CASSGSGSSEGVAYYGYTF
TRBV27,NA,TRBJ2-7,NA,17,TGTGCCAGCAGTTCCCCTTCAGCGCCAGGGGAGTTGGGCGAGCAGTACTTC,CASSSPSAPGELGEQYF
TRBV20-1,few,TRBJ2-1,TRBD1,15,TGCAGTGCCAACGCCGGGACAGGGAGTGTGAATGAGCGGTTCTTC,CSANAGTGSVNERFF
TRBV20-1,NA,TRBJ1-1,NA,13,TGCAGTGCTAGAAGGGAAGTGAACACTGAAGCTTTCTTT,CSARREVNTEAFF
TRBV29-1,few,TRBJ1-2,TRBD1,16,TGCAGCGTTGACTCCCAGGTGACAGGGGTATTCTATGGCTACACCTTC,CSVDSQVTGVFYGYTF
TRBV20-1,few,TRBJ1-2,NA,14,TGCAGTGCTAGCGGGGGCGCAGTAACAGGAGGCTACACCTTC,CSASGGAVTGGYTF
TRBV28,few,TRBJ2-1,NA,13,TGTGCCAGCAAGGCTGCGTCCTACAATGAGCAGTTCTTC,CASKAASYNEQFF
TRBV6-2/TRBV6-3,NA,TRBJ2-1,TRBD2,16,TGTGCCAGCAGTCCTGCCCCGGCGGGAGGGCCAAATGAGCAGTTCTTC,CASSPAPAGGPNEQFF
TRBV20-1,few,TRBJ2-1,NA,15,TGCAGTGCTAGTTCCCTCTCGAGCTCCTACAATGAGCAGTTCTTC,CSASSLSSSYNEQFF